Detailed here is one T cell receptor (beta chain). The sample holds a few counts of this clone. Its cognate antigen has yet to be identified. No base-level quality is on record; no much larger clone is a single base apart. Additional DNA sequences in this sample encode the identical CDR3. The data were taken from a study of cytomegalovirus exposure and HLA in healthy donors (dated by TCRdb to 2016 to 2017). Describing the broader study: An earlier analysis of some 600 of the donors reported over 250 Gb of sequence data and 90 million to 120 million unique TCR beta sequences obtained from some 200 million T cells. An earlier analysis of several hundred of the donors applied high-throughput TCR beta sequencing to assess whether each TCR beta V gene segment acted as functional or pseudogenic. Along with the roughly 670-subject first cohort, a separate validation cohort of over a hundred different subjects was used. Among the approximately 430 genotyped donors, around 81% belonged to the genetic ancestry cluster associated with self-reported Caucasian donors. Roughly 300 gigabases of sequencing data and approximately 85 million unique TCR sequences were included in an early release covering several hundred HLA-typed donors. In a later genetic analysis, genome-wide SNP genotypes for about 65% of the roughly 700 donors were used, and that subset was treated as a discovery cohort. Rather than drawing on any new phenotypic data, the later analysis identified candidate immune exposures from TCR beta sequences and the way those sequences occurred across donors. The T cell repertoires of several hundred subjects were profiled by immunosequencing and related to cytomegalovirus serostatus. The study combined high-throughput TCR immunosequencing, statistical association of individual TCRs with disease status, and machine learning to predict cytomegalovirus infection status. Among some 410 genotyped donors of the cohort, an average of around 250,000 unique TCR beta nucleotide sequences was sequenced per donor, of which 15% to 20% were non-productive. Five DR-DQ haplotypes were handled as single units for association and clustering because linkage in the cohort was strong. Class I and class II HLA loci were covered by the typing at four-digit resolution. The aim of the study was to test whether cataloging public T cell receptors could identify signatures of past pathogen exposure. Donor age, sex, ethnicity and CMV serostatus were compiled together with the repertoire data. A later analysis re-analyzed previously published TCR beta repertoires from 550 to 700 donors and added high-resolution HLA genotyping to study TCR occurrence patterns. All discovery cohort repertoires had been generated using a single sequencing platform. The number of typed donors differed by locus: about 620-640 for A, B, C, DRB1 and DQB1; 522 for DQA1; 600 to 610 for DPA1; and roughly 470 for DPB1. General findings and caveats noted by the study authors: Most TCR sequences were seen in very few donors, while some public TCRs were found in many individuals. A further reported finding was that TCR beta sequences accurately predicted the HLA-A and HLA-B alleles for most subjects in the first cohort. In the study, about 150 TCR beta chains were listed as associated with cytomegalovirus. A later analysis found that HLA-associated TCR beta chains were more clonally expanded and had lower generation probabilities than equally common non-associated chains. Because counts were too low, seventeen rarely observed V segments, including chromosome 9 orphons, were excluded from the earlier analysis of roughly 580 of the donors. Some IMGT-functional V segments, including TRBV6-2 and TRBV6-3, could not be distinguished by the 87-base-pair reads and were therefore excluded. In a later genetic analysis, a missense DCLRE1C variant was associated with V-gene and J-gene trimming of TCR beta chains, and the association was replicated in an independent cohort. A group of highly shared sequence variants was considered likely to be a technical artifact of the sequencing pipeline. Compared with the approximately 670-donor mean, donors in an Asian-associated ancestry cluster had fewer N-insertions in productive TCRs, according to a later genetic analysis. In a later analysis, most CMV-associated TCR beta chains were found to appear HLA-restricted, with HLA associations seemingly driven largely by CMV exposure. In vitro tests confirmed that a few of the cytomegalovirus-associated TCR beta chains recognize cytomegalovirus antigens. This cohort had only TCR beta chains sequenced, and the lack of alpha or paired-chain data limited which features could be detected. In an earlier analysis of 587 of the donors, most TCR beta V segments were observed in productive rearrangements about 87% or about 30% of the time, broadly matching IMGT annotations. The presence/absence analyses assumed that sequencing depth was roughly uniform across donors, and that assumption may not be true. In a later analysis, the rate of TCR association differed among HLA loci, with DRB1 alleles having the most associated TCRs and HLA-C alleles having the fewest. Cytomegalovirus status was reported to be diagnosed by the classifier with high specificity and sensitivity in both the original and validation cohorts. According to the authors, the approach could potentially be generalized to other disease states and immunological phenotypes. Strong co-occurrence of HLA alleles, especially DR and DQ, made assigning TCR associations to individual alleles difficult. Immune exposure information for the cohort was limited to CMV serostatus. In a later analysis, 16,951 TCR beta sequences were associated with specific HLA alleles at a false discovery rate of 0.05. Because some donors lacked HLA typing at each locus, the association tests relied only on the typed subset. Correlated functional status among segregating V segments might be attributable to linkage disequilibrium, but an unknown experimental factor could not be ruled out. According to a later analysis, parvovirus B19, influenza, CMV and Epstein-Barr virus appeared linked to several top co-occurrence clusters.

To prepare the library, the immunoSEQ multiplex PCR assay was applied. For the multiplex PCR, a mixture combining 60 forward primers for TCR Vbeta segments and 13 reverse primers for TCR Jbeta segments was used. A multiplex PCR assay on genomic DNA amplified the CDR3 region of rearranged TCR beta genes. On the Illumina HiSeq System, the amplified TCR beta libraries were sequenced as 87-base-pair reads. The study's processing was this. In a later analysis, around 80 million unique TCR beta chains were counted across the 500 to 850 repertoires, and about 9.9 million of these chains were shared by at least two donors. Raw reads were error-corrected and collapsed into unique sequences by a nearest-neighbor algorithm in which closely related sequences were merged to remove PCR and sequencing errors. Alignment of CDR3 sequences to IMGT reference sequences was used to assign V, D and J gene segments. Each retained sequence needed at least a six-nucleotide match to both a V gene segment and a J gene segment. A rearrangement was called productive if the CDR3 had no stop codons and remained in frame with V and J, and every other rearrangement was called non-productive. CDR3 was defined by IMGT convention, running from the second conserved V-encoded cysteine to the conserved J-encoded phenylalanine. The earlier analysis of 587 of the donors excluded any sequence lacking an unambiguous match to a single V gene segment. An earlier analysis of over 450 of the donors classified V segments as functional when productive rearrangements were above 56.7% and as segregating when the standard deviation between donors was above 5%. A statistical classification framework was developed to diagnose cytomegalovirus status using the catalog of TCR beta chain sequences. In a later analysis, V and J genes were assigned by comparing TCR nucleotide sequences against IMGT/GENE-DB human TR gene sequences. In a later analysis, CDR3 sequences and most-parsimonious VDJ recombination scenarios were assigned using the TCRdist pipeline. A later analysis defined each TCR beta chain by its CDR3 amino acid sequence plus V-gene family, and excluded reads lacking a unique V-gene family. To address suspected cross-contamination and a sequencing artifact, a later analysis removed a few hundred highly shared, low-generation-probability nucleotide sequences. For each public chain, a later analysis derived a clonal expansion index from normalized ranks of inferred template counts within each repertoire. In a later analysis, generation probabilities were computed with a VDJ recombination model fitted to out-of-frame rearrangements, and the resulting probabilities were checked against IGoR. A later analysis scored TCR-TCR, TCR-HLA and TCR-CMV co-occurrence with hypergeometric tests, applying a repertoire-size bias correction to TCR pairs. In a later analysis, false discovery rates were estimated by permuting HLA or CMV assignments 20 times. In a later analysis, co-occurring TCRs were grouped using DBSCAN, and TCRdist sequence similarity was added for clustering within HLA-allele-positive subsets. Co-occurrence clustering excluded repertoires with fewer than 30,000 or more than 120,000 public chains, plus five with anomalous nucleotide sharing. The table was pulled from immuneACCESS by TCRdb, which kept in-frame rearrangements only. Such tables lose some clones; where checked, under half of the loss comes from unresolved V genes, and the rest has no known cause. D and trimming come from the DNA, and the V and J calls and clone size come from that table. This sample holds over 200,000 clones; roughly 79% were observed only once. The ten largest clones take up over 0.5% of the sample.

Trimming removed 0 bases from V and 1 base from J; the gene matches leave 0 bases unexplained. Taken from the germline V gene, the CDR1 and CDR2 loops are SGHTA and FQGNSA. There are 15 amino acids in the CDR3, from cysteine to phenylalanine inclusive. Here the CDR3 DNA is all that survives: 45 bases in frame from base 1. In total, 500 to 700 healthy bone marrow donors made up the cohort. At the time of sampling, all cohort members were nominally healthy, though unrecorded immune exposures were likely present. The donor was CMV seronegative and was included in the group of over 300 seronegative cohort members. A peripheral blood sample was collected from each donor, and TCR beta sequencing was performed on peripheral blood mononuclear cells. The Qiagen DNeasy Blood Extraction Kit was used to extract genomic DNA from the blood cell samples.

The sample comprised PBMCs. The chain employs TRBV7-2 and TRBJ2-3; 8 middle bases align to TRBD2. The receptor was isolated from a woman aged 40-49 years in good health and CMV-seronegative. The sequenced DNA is TGTGCCAGCAGCTTAGCAGCGGGGGGCACAGATACGCAGTATTTT. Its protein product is CASSLAAGGTDTQYF.